These 18 T cell receptor beta chains share one sample of origin, sequenced in a study of T-cell reconstitution after alpha-beta-depleted transplantation in children. The study, taken as a whole, reports: Once a year had passed after transplant, T-cell counts and diversity came mostly from newly produced T cells.

Antigens for these TCRs are unknown. The authors prepared the TCRbeta library with unique molecular identifiers. TCRdb fed the PCR reads into MiXCR, producing one record per CDR3 protein. The data show about 300,000 distinct CDR3 sequences, 7.5% to 9% seen once. Sequences were derived from peripheral blood, sampled 360 days after TCRalphabeta/CD19-depleted stem cell transplant. The receptors were sampled from a female patient between 2 and 15 years old who had a stem cell transplant for Fanconi anemia, so the T cells may come from the graft donor.

This clonotype was seen a few times. The chain is built from TRBV27 and TRBJ1-5, with a tentative D call TRBD1 (5 bases). The CDR3 loop spans 16 amino acids. Deletions cut 7 bases from V and 0 bases from J, with 16 bases between. The germline CDR1 and CDR2 sequences are MNHEY and SMNVEV (reference sequence). The CDR3 reads CASNHLGDFSNQPQHF. The CDR3 nucleotides read TGTGCCAGCAATCATCTAGGGGACTTTAGCAATCAGCCCCAGCATTTT.

Notes on this clonotype: Given a much more abundant clone one base away, this may be a read error. The chain recombines TRBV20-1 with TRBJ2-5; 7 nucleotides line up with TRBD2. CDR3 length: 16 amino acids. CDR1 is DFQATT and CDR2 is SNEGSKA in the germline V gene (reference sequence). The CDR3, as DNA: TGCTGTGCTAGAGTTTGGGGGAGGGGAGGTGCGGAGACCCAGTACTTC. Translated, it gives CCARVWGRGGAETQYF.

This chain connects TRBV5-1 to TRBJ1-2, with 7 bases lining up with TRBD1. The V gene's germline CDR1 is SGHRS and CDR2 YFSETQ. V lost 1 base, J lost 6 bases, and 9 bases stayed unmatched. The CDR3 loop spans 15 amino acids. The CDR3, as DNA: TGCGCCAGCAGCTTGACGAGACAGGGAGGGAATGGCTACACCTTC. Translated: CASSLTRQGGNGYTF.

This clonotype showed up just a few times. The chain links TRBV6-5 to TRBJ1-5, with D hard to call. Trimming stripped 9 bases from V and 4 bases from J, with 7 bases between. The CDR3 sequence is 11 residues long. The germline CDR1 and CDR2 sequences are MNHEY and SVGAGI. CDR3 sequence (DNA): TGTGCCAGAGGACCAAATCAGCCCCAGCATTTT. Residues: CARGPNQPQHF.

This clonotype has just a few counts. The chain uses TRBV3-1 and TRBJ2-1; 7 nucleotides align to TRBD2. Trimming cost V 0 bases and J 6 bases; bases outside gene matches: 11. The germline V gene has CDR1 LGHDT and CDR2 YNNKEL (reference sequence). The CDR3 spans 17 residues. The CDR3 nucleotides read TGTGCCAGCAGCCAAGATCCCGTCGGCGGGGGATTCAATGAGCAGTTCTTC. Translating gives CASSQDPVGGGFNEQFF.

This chain uses TRBV24-1 with TRBJ1-2; TRBD1 might be the D (6 bases). The ends were cut back, 8 bases at V and 4 bases at J, with 13 bases in the middle. This CDR3 contains 13 residues. CDR1 is KGHDR and CDR2 is SFDVKD in the germline V gene. The CDR3 coding sequence is TGTGCCACCATTACCCGGGACATCTATGGCTACACCTTC. Protein sequence: CATITRDIYGYTF.

A remark on this clonotype: A much larger clone lies a single base off, so this may be a read error. The rearrangement uses TRBV20-1 and TRBJ1-5; maybe TRBD1 (5 bases). CDR3 length: 14 residues. CDR1 is DFQATT and CDR2 is SNEGSKA in the germline V gene (reference sequence). CDR3 region: CSAVGGYSNQPHHF. The CDR3 DNA follows: TGCAGTGCCGTGGGGGGGTATAGCAATCAGCCCCATCATTTT.

This clonotype showed up just a few times. The chain couples TRBV15 to TRBJ1-5; no clear D gene. Trimming took off 0 bases at V and 11 bases at J, with 11 bases between the two ends. This CDR3 has 13 residues. From germline, CDR1 is LNHNV and CDR2 YYDKDF (reference sequence). Here the CDR3 DNA reads TGTGCCACCAGCAGAGAGGTCAGGCGGGCCCAGCATTTT. It yields the protein CATSREVRRAQHF. The full variable domain, with the rest looked up from reference TRBV15 and TRBJ1-5, is DAMVIQNPRYQVTQFGKPVTLSCSQTLNHNVMYWYQQKSSQAPKLLFHYYDKDFNNEADTPDNFQSRRPNTSFCFLDIRSPGLGDTAMYLCATSREVRRAQHFGDGTRLSIL.

This clonotype is medium-sized (0.01 to 0.1%) by share. The V call is TRBV12-3 or TRBV12-4, the J call TRBJ2-1; D uncertain. Deletions cut 0 bases from V and 7 bases from J, with 13 bases between. This CDR3 is 15 amino acids long. As DNA, the CDR3 is TGTGCCAGCAGTTTAGCGCTAATGGGGATAAATGAGCAGTTCTTC. This translates into CASSLALMGINEQFF.

This clonotype was found many times. The rearrangement joins TRBV10-3 to TRBJ2-1; D is undetermined. Trimming removed 0 bases at V and 4 bases at J, with 7 bases between. Germline V gene sequence: CDR1 ENHRY, CDR2 SYGVKD. This CDR3 spans 14 amino acids. The chain's CDR3 is CAISESTVYNEQFF. The CDR3 DNA reads TGTGCCATCAGTGAGTCGACCGTATACAATGAGCAGTTCTTC.

This clonotype was detected many times. This sequence joins TRBV11-2 and TRBJ2-3, with D possibly being TRBD1 or TRBD2 (6 bases each). The CDR3 is made up of 17 amino acids. Germline V CDR1 and CDR2: SGHAT, FQNNGV. V lost 1 base and J lost 4, with 18 bases in between. CDR3: CASSLVWWGAGPDTQYF. DNA for the CDR3: TGTGCCAGCAGCTTAGTATGGTGGGGGGCCGGGCCAGATACGCAGTATTTT.

This clonotype was seen ten or more times. V and J are TRBV20-1 and TRBJ2-3; 12 positions agree with TRBD2. CDR1 and CDR2 (germline): DFQATT, SNEGSKA (reference sequence). The CDR3 is 14 residues long. V shed 5 bases and J 5 bases; nucleotides not matched to a gene: 5. CDR3 amino acids: CSAGRLAGVDTQYF. The CDR3 DNA sequence: TGCAGTGCTGGCCGACTAGCGGGAGTAGATACGCAGTATTTT.

The sample holds many counts of this clonotype. This chain connects TRBV6-5 to TRBJ2-3; 10 bases map to TRBD2. CDR3 length equals 14 residues. The V and J ends lost 9 bases and 0 bases, in that order; junction bases with no gene match: 3. Germline loops: CDR1 MNHEY, CDR2 SVGAGI. CDR3: CASYSGGSTDTQYF. CDR3 sequence (DNA): TGTGCCAGTTATAGCGGGGGGAGCACAGATACGCAGTATTTT.

This clonotype was detected ten times or more. The chain recombines TRBV28 with TRBJ2-7; D gene ambiguous. The CDR3 is 12 amino acids. Looked up from germline, CDR1 is MDHEN and CDR2 is SYDVKM. V was trimmed by 6 bases and J by 5 bases, leaving 11 bases between them. This CDR3 reads CASSPGRHEQYF. Written as DNA, the CDR3 is TGTGCCAGCAGCCCCGGACGCCACGAGCAGTACTTC.

Of note for this clonotype: A much larger clone differs from this one at a single base, so this may be a read error. The CDR3 ends on some other residue instead of the conserved phenylalanine or tryptophan, so this is likely a read error. The rearrangement uses TRBV3-1 and TRBJ2-1; TRBD2 is a possible D gene (6 bases). The germline CDR1 and CDR2 sequences are LGHDT and YNNKEL (reference sequence). With 4 bases removed from V and 0 bases from J, the gap between germline ends came to 10 bases. The CDR3 is made up of 15 amino acids. CDR3 sequence reads: CASSPRGPSYNEQFC. For the CDR3, the DNA is TGTGCCAGCAGCCCGCGGGGTCCCTCCTACAATGAGCAGTTCTGC.

This clonotype was recorded at least ten times. The rearrangement uses TRBV5-1 and TRBJ2-7; 13 nucleotides line up with TRBD2. J lost 3 bases, V lost 4 bases, and 4 bases had no gene match. Germline assignment: CDR1 SGHRS and CDR2 YFSETQ. The CDR3 sequence is 15 residues long. CDR3 region: CASSGRTSGSYEQYF. The CDR3 DNA reads TGCGCCAGCAGCGGGAGGACTAGCGGGAGCTACGAGCAGTACTTC.

This clonotype was seen only a few times. The V and J genes are TRBV25-1 and TRBJ2-7, with TRBD1 matching over 7 bases. Trimming at V came to 4 bases and at J to 3 bases, leaving 6 bases not matched to a gene. The CDR3 loop spans 14 amino acids. Germline-derived CDR1 and CDR2 are MGHDK and SYGVNS. CDR3 amino acids: CASSADRVDYEQYF. In nucleotides, the CDR3 is TGTGCCAGCAGTGCCGACAGGGTCGACTACGAGCAGTACTTC.

This clonotype occurred a few times. The V call is TRBV13, the J call TRBJ2-6; D is perhaps TRBD1 (5 bases). Trimming shortened V by 5 bases and J by 5 bases, and 13 bases separated the two germline ends. CDR3 length equals 15 residues. Germline V lookup: CDR1 PRHDT, CDR2 FYEKMQ (reference sequence). CDR3 region: CASSPMGLRANVLTF. The CDR3 nucleotides are TGTGCCAGCAGCCCAATGGGGCTCAGGGCCAACGTCCTGACTTTC.